A selection of T cell receptor beta chains follows, all from one sample in a study of blood T cell repertoires in COVID-19. The assay was immunoSEQ multiplex PCR, and TCRdb's table has in-frame clones only and misses some. The table lists 150,000 to 200,000 clones, just over 85% of them singletons. Sequencing input: peripheral blood. The receptors come from a middle-aged man with active or convalescent COVID-19. The CDR3 runs from the conserved cysteine through the conserved F or W. Fields, in order: J gene, D gene, clone size, V gene, CDR3 protein, CDR3 DNA. The D gene is left open where the match is weak. Not all rows give a size; the values are once, few, many and, for expanded clones, a class.

>TRBJ2-7|TRBD2|-|TRBV5-1
CASSSWTSGRASYEQYF
TGCGCCAGCAGCTCCTGGACTAGCGGGAGAGCCTCCTACGAGCAGTACTTC
>TRBJ1-5|-|-|TRBV28
CASSRPGQLRSNQPQHF
TGTGCCAGCAGTCGACCGGGACAACTACGTAGCAATCAGCCCCAGCATTTT
>TRBJ2-1|-|-|TRBV11-2
CASSFSAGTSSYNEQFF
TGTGCCAGCAGCTTTTCAGCCGGGACTTCCTCCTACAATGAGCAGTTCTTC
>TRBJ2-1|TRBD2|-|TRBV15
CATSMSGGTSSVNEQFF
TGTGCCACCAGCATGAGCGGCGGGACTAGCTCAGTCAATGAGCAGTTCTTC
>TRBJ2-5|-|-|TRBV5-5
CASSGPGRGKETQYF
TGTGCCAGCAGCGGGCCGGGCAGGGGAAAAGAGACCCAGTACTTC
>TRBJ2-7|TRBD2|-|TRBV23-1
CASPKGAVAGGPGEQYF
TGCGCCAGCCCGAAGGGGGCGGTAGCGGGAGGGCCCGGGGAGCAGTACTTC
>TRBJ2-1|TRBD2|-|TRBV29-1
CSVEEYLAGVLNNEQFF
TGCAGCGTTGAAGAATACCTAGCGGGGGTTTTGAACAATGAGCAGTTCTTC
>TRBJ2-7|TRBD2|-|TRBV6-5
CASSYSKVAGYEQYF
TGTGCCAGCAGTTACTCGAAAGTAGCGGGCTACGAGCAGTACTTC
>TRBJ2-7|-|-|TRBV27
CASSRLGGGQYEQYF
TGTGCCAGCAGTCGCCTTGGGGGGGGGCAATACGAGCAGTACTTC
>TRBJ1-1|-|-|TRBV9
CASSATGLNTEAFF
TGTGCCAGCAGCGCCACAGGGCTGAACACTGAAGCTTTCTTT
>TRBJ1-5|TRBD1|few|TRBV4-2
CASSQEQGGQPQHF
TGTGCCAGCAGCCAAGAACAGGGGGGGCAGCCCCAGCATTTT
>TRBJ2-3|TRBD2|-|TRBV11-2
CASSSYKKSGGFRDTQYF
TGTGCCAGCAGCTCTTACAAAAAAAGCGGGGGGTTTAGAGATACGCAGTATTTT
>TRBJ2-7|TRBD1|-|TRBV19
CASSIGTGGYEQYF
TGTGCCAGTAGTATAGGGACAGGGGGCTACGAGCAGTACTTC
>TRBJ1-2|TRBD1|-|TRBV7-9
CASSRGQGGYGYTF
TGTGCCAGCAGCCGCGGACAGGGAGGCTATGGCTACACCTTC
>TRBJ1-2|-|-|TRBV10-3
CAISAGTVYGYTF
TGTGCCATCAGTGCGGGAACAGTCTATGGCTACACCTTC
>TRBJ1-1|-|-|TRBV14
CASSQVRGLNTEAFF
TGTGCCAGCAGCCAAGTCAGGGGCCTGAACACTGAAGCTTTCTTT
>TRBJ2-1|TRBD2|-|TRBV9
CASSLRLAPGIAQFF
TGTGCCAGCAGCTTGCGACTAGCGCCGGGAATAGCGCAGTTCTTC
>TRBJ2-5|TRBD2|-|TRBV7-2
CASSVTRGGVIQETQYF
TGTGCCAGCAGCGTCACCCGGGGAGGGGTAATACAAGAGACCCAGTACTTC
>TRBJ2-5|-|-|TRBV12-5
CASGLTGIETQYF
TGTGCTAGTGGTTTGACGGGGATCGAGACCCAGTACTTC
>TRBJ1-2|TRBD1|-|TRBV19
CASSIRDRVSGYTF
TGTGCCAGTAGTATCCGGGACAGGGTTTCTGGCTACACCTTC
>TRBJ1-3|-|-|TRBV28
CASSFSGRTAGNTIYF
TGTGCCAGCAGTTTTTCGGGAAGGACAGCTGGAAACACCATATATTTT
>TRBJ2-7|TRBD1|-|TRBV6-5
CASGGGQGVSYEQYF
TGTGCCAGCGGCGGGGGACAGGGGGTTTCCTACGAGCAGTACTTC
>TRBJ2-2|-|-|TRBV6-1
CASSDTPDTGELFF
TGTGCCAGCAGTGATACACCTGACACCGGGGAGCTGTTTTTT